This entry describes one T cell receptor (beta chain). Its antigen remains unknown. This entry belongs to a study of shared clonotypes between healthy human individuals. General study points: All-four-donor shared clonotypes had higher generation probabilities than non-shared clonotypes did. In general, naive subsets displayed greater estimated richness than memory subsets did.

Method: immunoSEQ multiplex PCR; TCRdb's copy keeps in-frame clones and lacks some. The sample contains 2,500,000 or so clones, 90% to 95% of which appear only once. The investigators split CD4+ cells into a CD45RA+ naive subset and a CD45RA-negative memory subset. CDR3 size: 13 residues. Germline loops: CDR1 MNHNS, CDR2 SASEGT. Trimming took 11 bases from V and 0 from J, leaving 13 bases between them. The receptor was derived from a man aged 18 to 35 in good health. Some clones in this sample may be carry-over from other donors' samples. The sample was naive CD4+ T cells from PBMCs. Subset: CD45RA+ positively selected. This sequence joins TRBV6-1 and TRBJ2-5; tentative D call: TRBD2 (5 bases). Here the CDR3 DNA reads TGTGCCTCCAGCCCGGGGAACCAAGAGACCCAGTACTTC. Its protein is CASSPGNQETQYF.